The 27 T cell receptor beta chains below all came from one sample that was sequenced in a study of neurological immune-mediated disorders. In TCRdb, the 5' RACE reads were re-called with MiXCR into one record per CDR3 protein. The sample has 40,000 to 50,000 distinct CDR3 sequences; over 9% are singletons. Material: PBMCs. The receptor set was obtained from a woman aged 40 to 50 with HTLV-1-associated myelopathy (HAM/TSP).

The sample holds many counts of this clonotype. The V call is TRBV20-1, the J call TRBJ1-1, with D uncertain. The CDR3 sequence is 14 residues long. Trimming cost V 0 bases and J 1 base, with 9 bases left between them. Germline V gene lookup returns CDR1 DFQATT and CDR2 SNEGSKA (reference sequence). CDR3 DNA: TGCAGTGCTAGAGAAACCCCCCAGAACACTGAAGCTTTCTTT. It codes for CSARETPQNTEAFF.

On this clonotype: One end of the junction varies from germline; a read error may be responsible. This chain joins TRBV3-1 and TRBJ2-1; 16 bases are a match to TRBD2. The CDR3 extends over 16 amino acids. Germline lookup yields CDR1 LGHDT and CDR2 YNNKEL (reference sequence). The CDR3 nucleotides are TGTGCCAGTAGCCAGGGACTAGCGGGGGGGCAGAGTGAGCAGTTCTTC. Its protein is CASSQGLAGGQSEQFF.

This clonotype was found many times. DNA of the CDR3: TGTGCCAGCAGTTTGTTAAGGGACACTGAAGCTTTCTTT. Translated, it gives CASSLLRDTEAFF. The chain couples TRBV27 to TRBJ1-1; D is uncertain. The CDR3 runs 13 residues. V was cut by 3 bases and J by 3 bases, with 8 bases left in between. CDR1 and CDR2 from the germline V gene are MNHEY and SMNVEV (reference sequence).

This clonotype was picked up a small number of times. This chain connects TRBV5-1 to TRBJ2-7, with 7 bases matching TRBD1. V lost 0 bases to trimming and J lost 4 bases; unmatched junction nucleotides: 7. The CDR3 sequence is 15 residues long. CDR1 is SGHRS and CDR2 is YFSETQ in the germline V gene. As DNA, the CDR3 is TGCGCCAGCAGCTTGGAGGCAGGGGGTATATACGAGCAGTACTTC. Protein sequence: CASSLEAGGIYEQYF.

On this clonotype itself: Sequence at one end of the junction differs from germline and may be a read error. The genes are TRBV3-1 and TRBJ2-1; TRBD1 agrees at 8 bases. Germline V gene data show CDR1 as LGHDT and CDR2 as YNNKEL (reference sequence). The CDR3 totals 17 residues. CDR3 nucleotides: TGTGCAAGCAGCCAATCAGGGGGCGAGGATCCCTACAATGAGCAGTTCTTC. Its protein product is CASSQSGGEDPYNEQFF.

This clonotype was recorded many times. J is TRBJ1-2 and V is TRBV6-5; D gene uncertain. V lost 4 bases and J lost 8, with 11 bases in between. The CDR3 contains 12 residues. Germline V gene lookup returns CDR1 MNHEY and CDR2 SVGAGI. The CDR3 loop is CASSSAPGGYTF. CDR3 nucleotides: TGTGCCAGCAGTTCGGCCCCGGGAGGCTACACCTTC.

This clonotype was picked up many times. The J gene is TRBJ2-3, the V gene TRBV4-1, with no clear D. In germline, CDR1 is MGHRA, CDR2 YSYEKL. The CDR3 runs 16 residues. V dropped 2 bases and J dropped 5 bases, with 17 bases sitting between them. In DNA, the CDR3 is TGCGCCAGCAGCCAACACTCTTCCCTAATTGGAGATACGCAGTATTTT. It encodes CASSQHSSLIGDTQYF.

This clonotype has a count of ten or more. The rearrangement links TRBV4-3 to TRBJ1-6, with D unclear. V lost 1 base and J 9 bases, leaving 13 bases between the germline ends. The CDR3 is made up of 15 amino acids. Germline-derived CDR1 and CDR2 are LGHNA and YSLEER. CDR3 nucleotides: TGCGCCAGCAGCCAAGTAAGAGGCAACAGTTCACCCCTCCACTTT. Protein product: CASSQVRGNSSPLHF.

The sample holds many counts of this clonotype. The CDR3 bases are TGTGCCAGCAGCCAAGACAGGGTATCAGCTTTCTTT. Protein product: CASSQDRVSAFF. The chain carries TRBV3-1 and TRBJ1-1; the D gene is possibly TRBD1 (5 bases). V was pared by 0 bases and J by 10 bases, with 9 bases between. This CDR3 spans 12 amino acids. Germline V gene data show CDR1 as LGHDT and CDR2 as YNNKEL (reference sequence).

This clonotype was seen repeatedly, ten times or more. The CDR3 protein is CASSQIQGAGNQPQHF. The CDR3 DNA reads as TGTGCCAGCAGCCAAATCCAGGGGGCAGGCAATCAGCCCCAGCATTTT. V usage is TRBV5-5 and J usage is TRBJ1-5; 8 bases line up with TRBD1. Germline V CDR1 and CDR2: SGHKS, YYEKEE (reference sequence). V trimming: 4 bases; J trimming: 2 bases; junction bases outside the gene matches: 8. CDR3 size: 16 residues.

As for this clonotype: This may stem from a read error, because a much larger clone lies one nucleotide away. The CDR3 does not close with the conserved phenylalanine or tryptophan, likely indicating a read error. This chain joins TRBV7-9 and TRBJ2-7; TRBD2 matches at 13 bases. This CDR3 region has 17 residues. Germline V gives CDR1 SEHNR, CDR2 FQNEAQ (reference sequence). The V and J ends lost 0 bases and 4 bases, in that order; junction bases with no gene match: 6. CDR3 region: CASSLAQTSGGEYEQYL. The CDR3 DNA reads TGTGCCAGCAGCTTAGCCCAAACTAGCGGGGGGGAATACGAGCAGTACTTA.

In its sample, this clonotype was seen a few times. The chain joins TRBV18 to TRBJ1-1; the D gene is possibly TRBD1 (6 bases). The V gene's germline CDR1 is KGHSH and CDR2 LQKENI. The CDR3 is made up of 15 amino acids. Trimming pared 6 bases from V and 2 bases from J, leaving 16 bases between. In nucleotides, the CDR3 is TGTGCCAGCTCCATCGAACAGGGTAGCAACACTGAAGCTTTCTTT. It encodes CASSIEQGSNTEAFF.

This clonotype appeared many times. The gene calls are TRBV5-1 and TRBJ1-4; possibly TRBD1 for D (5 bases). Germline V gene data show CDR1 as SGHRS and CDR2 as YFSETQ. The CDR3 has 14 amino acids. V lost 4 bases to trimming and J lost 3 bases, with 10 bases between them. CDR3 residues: CASSMTRANEKLFF. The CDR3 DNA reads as TGCGCCAGCAGCATGACCAGGGCTAATGAAAAACTGTTTTTT.

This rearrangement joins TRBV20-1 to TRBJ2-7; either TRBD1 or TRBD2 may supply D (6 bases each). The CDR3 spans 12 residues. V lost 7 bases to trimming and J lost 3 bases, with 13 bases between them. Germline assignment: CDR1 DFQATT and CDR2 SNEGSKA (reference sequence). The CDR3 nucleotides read TGCAGTGTCCACGGGGGCGTCTACGAGCAGTACTTC. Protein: CSVHGGVYEQYF.

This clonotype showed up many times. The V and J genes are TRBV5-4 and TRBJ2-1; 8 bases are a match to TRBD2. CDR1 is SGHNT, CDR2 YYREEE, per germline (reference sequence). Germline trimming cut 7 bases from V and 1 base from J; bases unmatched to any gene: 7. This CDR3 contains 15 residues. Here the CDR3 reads CASYQTSGSYNEQFF. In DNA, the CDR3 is TGTGCCAGCTACCAAACTAGCGGTTCCTACAATGAGCAGTTCTTC. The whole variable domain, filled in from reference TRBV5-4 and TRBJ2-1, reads ETGVTQSPTHLIKTRGQQVTLRCSSQSGHNTVSWYQQALGQGPQFIFQYYREEENGRGNFPPRFSGLQFPNYSSELNVNALELDDSALYLCASYQTSGSYNEQFFGPGTRLTVL.

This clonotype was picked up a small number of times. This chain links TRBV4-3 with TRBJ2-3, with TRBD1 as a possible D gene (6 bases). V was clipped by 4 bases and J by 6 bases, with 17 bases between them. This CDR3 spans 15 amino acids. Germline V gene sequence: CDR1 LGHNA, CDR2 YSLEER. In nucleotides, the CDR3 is TGCGCCAGCAGCCTTCTTCCACAGGGATCCGATACGCAGTATTTT. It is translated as CASSLLPQGSDTQYF.

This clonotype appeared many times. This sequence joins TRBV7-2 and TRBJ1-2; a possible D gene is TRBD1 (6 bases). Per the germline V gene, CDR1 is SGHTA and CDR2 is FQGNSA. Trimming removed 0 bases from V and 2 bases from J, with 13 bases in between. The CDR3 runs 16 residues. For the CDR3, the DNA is TGTGCCAGCAGCTTAGCCCAGACAGGCCCCAACTATGGCTACACCTTC. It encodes CASSLAQTGPNYGYTF.

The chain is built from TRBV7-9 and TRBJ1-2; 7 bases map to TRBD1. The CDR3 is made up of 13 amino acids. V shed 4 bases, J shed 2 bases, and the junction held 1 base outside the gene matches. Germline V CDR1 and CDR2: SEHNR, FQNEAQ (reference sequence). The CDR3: CASSWDSNYGYTF. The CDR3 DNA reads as TGTGCCAGCAGCTGGGACAGCAACTATGGCTACACCTTC.

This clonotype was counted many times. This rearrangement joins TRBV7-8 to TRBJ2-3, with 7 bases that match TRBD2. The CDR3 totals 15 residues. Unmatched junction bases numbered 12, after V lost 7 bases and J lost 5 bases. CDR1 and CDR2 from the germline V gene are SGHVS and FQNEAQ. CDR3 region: CASIPMVGEGDTQYF. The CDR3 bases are TGTGCCAGCATCCCCATGGTGGGGGAGGGAGATACGCAGTATTTT. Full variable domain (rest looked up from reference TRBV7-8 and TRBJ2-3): GAGVSQSPRYKVAKRGQDVALRCDPISGHVSLFWYQQALGQGPEFLTYFQNEAQLDKSGLPSDRFFAERPEGSVSTLKIQRTQQEDSAVYLCASIPMVGEGDTQYFGPGTRLTVL.

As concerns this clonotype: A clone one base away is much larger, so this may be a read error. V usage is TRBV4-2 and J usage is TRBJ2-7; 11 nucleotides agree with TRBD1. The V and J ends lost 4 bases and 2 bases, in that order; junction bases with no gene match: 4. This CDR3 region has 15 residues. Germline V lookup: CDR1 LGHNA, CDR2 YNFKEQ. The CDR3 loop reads CASSRDRGMAYEQYF. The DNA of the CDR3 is TGTGCCAGCAGCCGGGACAGGGGGATGGCCTACGAGCAGTACTTC.

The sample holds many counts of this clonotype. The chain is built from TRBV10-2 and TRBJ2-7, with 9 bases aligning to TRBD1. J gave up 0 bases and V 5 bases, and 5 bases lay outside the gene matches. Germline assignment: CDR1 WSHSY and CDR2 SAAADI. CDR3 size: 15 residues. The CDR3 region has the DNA TGCGCCAGCAGTTCCGGGACAGGGACCTCCTACGAGCAGTACTTC. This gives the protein CASSSGTGTSYEQYF.

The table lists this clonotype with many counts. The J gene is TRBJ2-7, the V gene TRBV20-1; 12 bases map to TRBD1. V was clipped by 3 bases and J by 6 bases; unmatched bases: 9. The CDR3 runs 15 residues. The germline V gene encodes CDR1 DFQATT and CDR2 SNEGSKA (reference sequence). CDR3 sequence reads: CSARPPGQGASEQYF. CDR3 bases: TGCAGTGCTAGGCCCCCGGGACAGGGGGCCAGCGAGCAGTACTTC.

For the CDR3, the DNA is TGTGCCAGCTCAGTCCGACAGGGGAGTCTCGCGGCAGATACGCAGTATTTT. It encodes CASSVRQGSLAADTQYF. V usage is TRBV18 and J usage is TRBJ2-3, with 8 bases lining up with TRBD1. V dropped 5 bases and J dropped 4; count of bases not matched to a gene: 14. The CDR3 runs to 17 residues. Germline V gives CDR1 KGHSH, CDR2 LQKENI.

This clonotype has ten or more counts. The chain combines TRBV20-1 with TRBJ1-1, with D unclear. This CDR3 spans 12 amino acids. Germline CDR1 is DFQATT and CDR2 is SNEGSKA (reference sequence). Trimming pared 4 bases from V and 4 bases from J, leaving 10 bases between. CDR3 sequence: CSAKPLGTEAFF. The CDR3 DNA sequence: TGCAGTGCTAAGCCTCTGGGCACTGAAGCTTTCTTT.

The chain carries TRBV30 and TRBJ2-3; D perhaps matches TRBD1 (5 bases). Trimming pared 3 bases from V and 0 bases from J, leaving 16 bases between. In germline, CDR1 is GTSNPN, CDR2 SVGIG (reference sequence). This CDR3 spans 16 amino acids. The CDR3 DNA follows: TGTGCCTGGAGAAGTCGCCAGGGCTCTAGCACAGATACGCAGTATTTT. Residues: CAWRSRQGSSTDTQYF.

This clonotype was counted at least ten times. The CDR3, as DNA: TGTGCCAGCAGCGGCTTAAAAGAGGGAGATCAGCCCCAGCATTTT. As protein: CASSGLKEGDQPQHF. The rearrangement links TRBV9 to TRBJ1-5; D is unresolved. This CDR3 comprises 15 residues. The V end lost 3 bases, the J end lost 5 bases, and 15 bases lay between the germline ends. CDR1 and CDR2 (germline): SGDLS, YYNGEE.

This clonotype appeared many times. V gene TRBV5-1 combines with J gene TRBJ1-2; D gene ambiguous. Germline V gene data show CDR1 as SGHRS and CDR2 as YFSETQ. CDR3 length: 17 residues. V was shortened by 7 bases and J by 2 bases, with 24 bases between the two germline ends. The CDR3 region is CASLDKFREALNYGYTF. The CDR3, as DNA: TGCGCCAGCCTAGACAAATTTAGGGAGGCCTTGAACTATGGCTACACCTTC.